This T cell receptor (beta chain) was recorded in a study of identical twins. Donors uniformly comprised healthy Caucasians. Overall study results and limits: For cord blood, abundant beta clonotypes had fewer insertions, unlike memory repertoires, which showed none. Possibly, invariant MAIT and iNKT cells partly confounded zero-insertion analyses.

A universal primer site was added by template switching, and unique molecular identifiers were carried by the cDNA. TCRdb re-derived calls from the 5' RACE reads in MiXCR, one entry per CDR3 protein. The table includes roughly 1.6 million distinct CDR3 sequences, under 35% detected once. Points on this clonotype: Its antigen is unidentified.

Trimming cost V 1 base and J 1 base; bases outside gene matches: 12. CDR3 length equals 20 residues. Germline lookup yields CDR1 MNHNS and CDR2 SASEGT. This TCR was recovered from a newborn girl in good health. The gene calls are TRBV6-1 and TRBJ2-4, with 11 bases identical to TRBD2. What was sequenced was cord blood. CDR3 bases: TGTGCCAGCAGTGAAGATGTTTTAGCGGGGGGGCCCTGGGCCAAAAACATTCAGTACTTC. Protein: CASSEDVLAGGPWAKNIQYF.